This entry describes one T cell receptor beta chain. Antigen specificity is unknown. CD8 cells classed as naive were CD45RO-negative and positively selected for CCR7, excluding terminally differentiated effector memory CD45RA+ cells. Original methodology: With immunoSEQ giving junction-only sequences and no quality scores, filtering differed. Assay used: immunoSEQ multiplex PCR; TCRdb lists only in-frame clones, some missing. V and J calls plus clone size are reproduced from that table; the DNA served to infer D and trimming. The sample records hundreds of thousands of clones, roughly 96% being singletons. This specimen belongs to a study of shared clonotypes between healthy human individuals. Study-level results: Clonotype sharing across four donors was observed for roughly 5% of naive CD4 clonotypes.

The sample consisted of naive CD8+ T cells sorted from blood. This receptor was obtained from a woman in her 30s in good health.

The CDR3 loop is CASSLVIGQGAVTEAFF. CDR3 coding DNA: TGTGCCAGCAGCTTAGTCATTGGGCAGGGGGCGGTCACTGAAGCTTTCTTT. V usage is TRBV7-2 and J usage is TRBJ1-1, with TRBD1 matching over 8 bases. Germline V lookup: CDR1 SGHTA, CDR2 FQGNSA. The CDR3 runs to 17 residues. V shed 1 base and J 4 bases; nucleotides not matched to a gene: 11. The full variable domain, completed using reference TRBV7-2 and TRBJ1-1, is GAGVSQSPSNKVTEKGKDVELRCDPISGHTALYWYRQSLGQGLEFLIYFQGNSAPDKSGLPSDRFSAERTGGSVSTLTIQRTQQEDSAVYLCASSLVIGQGAVTEAFFGQGTRLTVV.